The next 4 T cell receptor beta chains were all read from a single sample in a study of OX40 agonist ivuxolimab in advanced cancers. Sequencing was performed with immunoSEQ multiplex PCR; in TCRdb, only in-frame clones are kept and a portion is missing. The sample holds under 85,000 clones; more than 80% are singletons and the top ten take approximately 5%. The sequencing here drew on CD4+ or CD8+ T cells sorted from blood, taken in a trial of the OX40 agonist ivuxolimab. These receptors originate from an adult with an advanced solid tumor such as melanoma, head and neck, liver or kidney cancer.

CDR3 DNA: TGTGCCAGCAGCTTAGGGGTTAGCGGGAGTGATGAGCAGTTCTTC. Translation gives CASSLGVSGSDEQFF. The J gene is TRBJ2-1, the V gene TRBV7-2; 9 nucleotides line up with TRBD2. The CDR3 length is 15 residues. From germline, CDR1 is SGHTA and CDR2 FQGNSA. V lost 1 base and J lost 8; bases outside the gene matches: 6.

The chain combines TRBV15 with TRBJ2-7; a possible D gene is TRBD1 (6 bases). This CDR3 is 14 amino acids long. Germline V gene sequence: CDR1 LNHNV, CDR2 YYDKDF (reference sequence). Between the trimmed V and J ends, which lost 0 bases and 3 bases, there was a span of 9 bases. The CDR3 region has the DNA TGTGCCACCAGCAGAGACAGGGGCGGCTACGAGCAGTACTTC. Its protein product is CATSRDRGGYEQYF.

This rearrangement joins TRBV19 to TRBJ2-7; maybe TRBD2 (6 bases). V lost 6 bases, J lost 1 base, and 13 bases lay in between. Germline V gene sequence: CDR1 LNHDA, CDR2 SQIVND (reference sequence). The CDR3 has 14 residues. The CDR3 coding sequence is TGTGCCAGTAGCAGCCACGGGGGATCCTACGAGCAGTACTTC. Protein: CASSSHGGSYEQYF.

The chain employs TRBV29-1 and TRBJ1-2; the match to TRBD1 covers 7 bases. V gave up 4 bases and J gave up 9 bases; unmatched junction bases: 8. The germline V gene has CDR1 SQVTM and CDR2 ANQGSEA. The CDR3 totals 12 residues. This chain's CDR3 is CSVGDRDVRYTF. CDR3 DNA: TGCAGCGTTGGAGACAGGGATGTTCGCTACACCTTC.